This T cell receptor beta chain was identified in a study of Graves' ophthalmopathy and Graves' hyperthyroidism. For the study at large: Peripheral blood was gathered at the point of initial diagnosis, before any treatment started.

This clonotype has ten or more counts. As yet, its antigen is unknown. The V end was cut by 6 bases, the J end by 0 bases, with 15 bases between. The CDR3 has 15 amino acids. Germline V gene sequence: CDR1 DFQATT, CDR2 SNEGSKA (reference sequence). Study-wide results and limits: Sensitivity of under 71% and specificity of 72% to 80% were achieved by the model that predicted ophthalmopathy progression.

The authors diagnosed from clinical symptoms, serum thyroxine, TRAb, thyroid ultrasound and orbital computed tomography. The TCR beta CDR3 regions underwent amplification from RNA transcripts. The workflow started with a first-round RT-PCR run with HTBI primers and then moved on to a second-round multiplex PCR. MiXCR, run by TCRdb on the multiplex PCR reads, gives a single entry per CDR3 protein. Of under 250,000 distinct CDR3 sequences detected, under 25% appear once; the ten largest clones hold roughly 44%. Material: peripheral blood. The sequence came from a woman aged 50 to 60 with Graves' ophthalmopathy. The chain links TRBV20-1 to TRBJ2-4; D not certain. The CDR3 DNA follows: TGCAGTGCAACTCCACCCAACATAGCCAAAAACATTCAGTACTTC. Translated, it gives CSATPPNIAKNIQYF.